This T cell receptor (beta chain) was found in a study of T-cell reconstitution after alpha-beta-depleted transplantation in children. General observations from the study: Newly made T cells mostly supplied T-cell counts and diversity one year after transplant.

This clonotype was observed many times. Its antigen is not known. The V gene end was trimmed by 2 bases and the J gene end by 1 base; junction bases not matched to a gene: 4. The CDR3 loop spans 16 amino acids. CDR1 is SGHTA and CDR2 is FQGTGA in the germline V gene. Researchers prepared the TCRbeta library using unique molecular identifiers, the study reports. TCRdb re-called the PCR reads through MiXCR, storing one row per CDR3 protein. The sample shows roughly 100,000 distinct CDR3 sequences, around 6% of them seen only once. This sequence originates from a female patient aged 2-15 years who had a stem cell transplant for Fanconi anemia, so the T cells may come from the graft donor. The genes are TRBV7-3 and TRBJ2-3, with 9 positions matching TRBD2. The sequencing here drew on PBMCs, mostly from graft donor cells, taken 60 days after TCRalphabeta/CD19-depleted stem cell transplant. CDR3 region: CASSLQGGGGTDTQYF. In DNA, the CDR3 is TGTGCCAGCAGCTTACAGGGCGGGGGGGGCACAGATACGCAGTATTTT. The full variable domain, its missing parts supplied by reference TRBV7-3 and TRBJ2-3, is GAGVSQTPSNKVTEKGKYVELRCDPISGHTALYWYRQSLGQGPEFLIYFQGTGAADDSGLPNDRFFAVRPEGSVSTLKIQRTERGDSAVYLCASSLQGGGGTDTQYFGPGTRLTVL.